One sample yielded the 28 T cell receptor beta chains listed below, sequenced in a study of OX40 agonist ivuxolimab in advanced cancers. Only in-frame clones appear in the TCRdb table, and some are missing; sequencing was by immunoSEQ multiplex PCR. This repertoire shows 60,000 to 80,000 clones, 80% to 90% found once; its top ten account for 1.6%. The specimen was CD4+ or CD8+ T cells sorted from blood, collected in a trial of the OX40 agonist ivuxolimab. Source of these receptors: an adult with an advanced solid tumor such as melanoma, head and neck, liver or kidney cancer.

The chain carries TRBV5-5 and TRBJ1-4; D may be TRBD1 (6 bases). Trimming took 4 bases from V and 3 from J, leaving 10 bases between them. The CDR3 length is 14 residues. Germline lookup yields CDR1 SGHKS and CDR2 YYEKEE (reference sequence). CDR3 sequence (DNA): TGTGCCAGCAGCGGCAGGGGTGCTAATGAAAAACTGTTTTTT. It translates to CASSGRGANEKLFF.

J is TRBJ2-5 and V is TRBV7-9; D may match TRBD1 or TRBD2 (7 bases each). V shed 7 bases and J shed 5 bases, with 17 bases lying between them. The CDR3 is 14 residues long. Per germline, CDR1 SEHNR and CDR2 FQNEAQ (reference sequence). Here the CDR3 DNA reads TGTGCCAGCAATTACGACAGGGAGGGTGAGACCCAGTACTTC. Translated: CASNYDREGETQYF.

Only a few counts were recorded for this clone. V and J are TRBV10-1 and TRBJ2-1; tentative D call: TRBD2 (6 bases). Germline V gene lookup returns CDR1 WNHNN and CDR2 SYGVQD (reference sequence). This CDR3 is 14 amino acids long. Trimming took 0 bases from V and 6 from J, leaving 9 bases between them. CDR3: CASSESGGSNEQFF. In DNA, the CDR3 is TGCGCCAGCAGTGAGTCGGGGGGATCCAATGAGCAGTTCTTC.

J is TRBJ2-5 and V is TRBV6-1, with a weak D call TRBD2 (7 bases). V lost 7 bases and J lost 4, with 19 bases in between. CDR3 length equals 15 residues. From germline, CDR1 is MNHNS and CDR2 SASEGT. CDR3: CASNGRRGRRETQYF. The CDR3 DNA sequence: TGTGCCAGCAATGGTCGGCGGGGGCGGAGAGAGACCCAGTACTTC.

The chain has TRBV18 and TRBJ1-5; weak D call: TRBD1 (6 bases). In germline, CDR1 is KGHSH, CDR2 LQKENI. Trimming cost V 8 bases and J 4 bases, with 15 bases left between them. This CDR3 contains 14 residues. This chain's CDR3 is CASVEIGGNQPQHF. CDR3 bases: TGTGCCAGCGTCGAGATAGGGGGGAATCAGCCCCAGCATTTT. Full variable domain (outside the CDR3, taken from reference TRBV18 and TRBJ1-5): NAGVMQNPRHLVRRRGQEARLRCSPMKGHSHVYWYRQLPEEGLKFMVYLQKENIIDESGMPKERFSAEFPKEGPSILRIQQVVRGDSAAYFCASVEIGGNQPQHFGDGTRLSIL.

This clone was recorded only once. The rearrangement joins TRBV7-2 to TRBJ2-2; 7 nucleotides agree with TRBD2. J gave up 2 bases and V 1 base, and 1 base lay outside the gene matches. Germline values: CDR1 SGHTA, CDR2 FQGNSA. The CDR3 totals 15 residues. Here the CDR3 DNA reads TGTGCCAGCAGCTTAGGCGGGGGAAACACCGGGGAGCTGTTTTTT. It encodes CASSLGGGNTGELFF.

The sample holds one count of this clone. The chain couples TRBV6-1 to TRBJ2-7, with D perhaps matching TRBD1 (6 bases). The germline V and J ends were trimmed by 7 bases and 4 bases, with 17 bases remaining between them. This CDR3 contains 14 residues. CDR1 is MNHNS and CDR2 is SASEGT in the germline V gene. The CDR3 coding sequence is TGTGCCAGCACCTTTACACAGGGAGCTTACGAGCAGTACTTC. It codes for CASTFTQGAYEQYF.

The chain employs TRBV5-1 and TRBJ2-3; no clear D. From germline, CDR1 is SGHRS and CDR2 YFSETQ. Trimming left V 0 bases short and J 2 bases short, with 7 bases between. This CDR3 spans 14 amino acids. The CDR3 DNA sequence: TGCGCCAGCAGCTTGGGATCTAACACAGATACGCAGTATTTT. This encodes CASSLGSNTDTQYF.

The chain is built from TRBV2 and TRBJ2-7, with 8 bases identical to TRBD1. The V gene end was trimmed by 4 bases and the J gene end by 6 bases; junction bases not matched to a gene: 5. Looked up from germline, CDR1 is SNHLY and CDR2 is FYNNEI. The CDR3 has 13 residues. The CDR3 region has the DNA TGTGCCAGCAGTGCTAACAGGGGGAGCGAGCAGTACTTC. The encoded protein is CASSANRGSEQYF.

The chain couples TRBV29-1 to TRBJ1-1, with TRBD1 matching 7 bases. CDR1 and CDR2 (germline): SQVTM, ANQGSEA. CDR3 size: 10 residues. V was clipped by 8 bases and J by 11 bases; unmatched bases: 8. CDR3 DNA: TGCAGCTCAGGGGGACCCCGCGCTTTCTTT. The encoded protein is CSSGGPRAFF.

This chain connects TRBV2 to TRBJ2-2; 7 bases line up with TRBD1. V trimming: 7 bases; J trimming: 4 bases; junction bases outside the gene matches: 3. This CDR3 spans 13 amino acids. CDR1 is SNHLY and CDR2 is FYNNEI in the germline V gene. This chain's CDR3 is CASKQGLTGELFF. CDR3 nucleotide sequence: TGTGCCAGCAAACAGGGGCTCACCGGGGAGCTGTTTTTT.

This chain links TRBV9 with TRBJ2-3; D is perhaps TRBD2 (5 bases). Germline values: CDR1 SGDLS, CDR2 YYNGEE. Deletions cut 0 bases from V and 13 bases from J, with 12 bases between. The CDR3 contains 12 residues. The CDR3 protein is CASSVEAGKEYF. As DNA, the CDR3 is TGTGCCAGCAGCGTAGAGGCGGGCAAGGAGTATTTT.

The chain links TRBV7-2 to TRBJ2-1, with 9 bases matching TRBD1. Losses at the gene ends were 3 bases for V and 3 bases for J; bases not matched to a gene: 3. This CDR3 comprises 15 residues. Germline CDR1 and CDR2: SGHTA and FQGNSA. CDR3 DNA: TGTGCCAGCAGCTTGGCGGGACAGGGCTACAATGAGCAGTTCTTC. It specifies CASSLAGQGYNEQFF.

The rearrangement uses TRBV12-1 and TRBJ2-7; no DNA check was done on the table's D call, TRBD1. TRBV12-1 is recorded as a pseudogene. The CDR3 has 13 amino acids. The CDR3 bases are TGTGCCAGCAGCCCCAGGGGATCCTACGAGCAGTACTTC. It translates to CASSPRGSYEQYF.

The rearrangement joins TRBV30 to TRBJ2-3; the D gene could be TRBD1 or TRBD2 (7 bases each). In germline, CDR1 is GTSNPN, CDR2 SVGIG (reference sequence). CDR3 length: 15 amino acids. V gave up 5 bases and J gave up 2 bases, with 17 bases separating them. The DNA of the CDR3 is TGTGCCTGGGAAGGATCAGGGGGGGTCACAGATACGCAGTATTTT. This encodes CAWEGSGGVTDTQYF.

The V and J genes are TRBV19 and TRBJ1-1; D uncertain. Trimming removed 3 bases from V and 2 bases from J, with 13 bases in between. In germline, CDR1 is LNHDA, CDR2 SQIVND (reference sequence). This CDR3 spans 15 amino acids. CDR3 region: CASSMGVRFNTEAFF. CDR3 coding DNA: TGTGCCAGTAGTATGGGAGTGCGGTTTAACACTGAAGCTTTCTTT.

This chain joins TRBV28 and TRBJ1-2; 9 positions match TRBD1. The CDR3 length is 14 residues. Trimming at V came to 5 bases and at J to 6 bases, leaving 7 bases not matched to a gene. From germline, CDR1 is MDHEN and CDR2 SYDVKM. The CDR3 region is CASSPRDRVNGYTF. The CDR3 DNA reads TGTGCCAGCAGTCCCCGGGACAGGGTTAATGGCTACACCTTC.

The V call is TRBV4-3, the J call TRBJ2-3; 8 nucleotides match TRBD2. CDR3 length: 18 amino acids. V lost 5 bases, J lost 2 bases, and 15 bases stayed unmatched. Looked up from germline, CDR1 is LGHNA and CDR2 is YSLEER. CDR3 DNA: TGCGCCAGCAGCAAAAGGAGCGGGAGTCGTCTTTTCACAGATACGCAGTATTTT. Its translation is CASSKRSGSRLFTDTQYF.

This chain links TRBV5-3 with TRBJ1-2; D is unclear. TRBV5-3 is marked as an open reading frame, function uncertain. V lost 4 bases to trimming and J lost 3 bases, with 19 bases between them. The CDR3 runs to 16 residues. The CDR3 protein is CARSRTTWTPYYGYTF. For the CDR3, the DNA is TGTGCCAGAAGCCGAACCACATGGACCCCCTACTATGGCTACACCTTC.

J is TRBJ1-2 and V is TRBV7-2, with D possibly TRBD1 on 5 matching bases. Germline CDR1 is SGHTA and CDR2 is FQGNSA. Trimming removed 2 bases at V and 5 bases at J, with 12 bases between. The CDR3 covers 14 residues. The CDR3 DNA reads TGTGCCAGCAGCTTAAGTTTTGGGGGGTATGGCTACACCTTC. This encodes CASSLSFGGYGYTF.

The chain is built from TRBV19 and TRBJ1-5; the D is unclear. CDR1 and CDR2 from the germline V gene are LNHDA and SQIVND (reference sequence). The CDR3 spans 14 residues. V gave up 3 bases and J gave up 5 bases, with 11 bases separating them. The chain's CDR3 is CASSIAWADQPQHF. CDR3 DNA sequence: TGTGCCAGTAGTATCGCCTGGGCAGATCAGCCCCAGCATTTT. The complete variable domain, with remaining parts taken from reference TRBV19 and TRBJ1-5, reads DGGITQSPKYLFRKEGQNVTLSCEQNLNHDAMYWYRQDPGQGLRLIYYSQIVNDFQKGDIAEGYSVSREKKESFPLTVTSAQKNPTAFYLCASSIAWADQPQHFGDGTRLSIL.

Remarks on this clone: This sample includes further DNA sequences coding for the same CDR3. This rearrangement joins TRBV5-1 to TRBJ2-7, with D possibly being TRBD1 or TRBD2 (7 bases each). The CDR3 has 14 residues. Germline loops: CDR1 SGHRS, CDR2 YFSETQ. Trimming took off 4 bases at V and 7 bases at J, with 18 bases between the two ends. CDR3 protein: CASSPGGWGGEQYF. CDR3 sequence (DNA): TGCGCCAGCAGCCCAGGGGGTTGGGGGGGAGAGCAGTACTTC.

The V and J genes are TRBV9 and TRBJ2-5; 12 bases agree with TRBD2. V lost 4 bases and J lost 5; bases outside the gene matches: 6. Germline CDR1 and CDR2: SGDLS and YYNGEE. This CDR3 is 15 amino acids long. In DNA form, the CDR3 reads TGTGCCAGCAGCCCGACTAGCGGGAGCTTCGAGACCCAGTACTTC. Protein product: CASSPTSGSFETQYF.

The chain is built from TRBV4-2 and TRBJ2-6, with D hard to call. From germline, CDR1 is LGHNA and CDR2 YNFKEQ. This CDR3 region has 19 residues. V lost 0 bases and J 0 bases, leaving 15 bases between the germline ends. As DNA, the CDR3 is TGTGCCAGCAGCCAAGATTGGGGTCAATCCTTCTCTGGGGCCAACGTCCTGACTTTC. This gives the protein CASSQDWGQSFSGANVLTF.

The J gene is TRBJ2-2, the V gene TRBV7-9, with D perhaps matching TRBD1 (7 bases). This CDR3 has 16 residues. The germline V gene encodes CDR1 SEHNR and CDR2 FQNEAQ (reference sequence). Trimming shortened V by 5 bases and J by 4 bases, and 17 bases separated the two germline ends. The CDR3 coding sequence is TGTGCCAGCAGCCCTCAGGGGGGCCTCACCACCGGGGAGCTGTTTTTT. The encoded protein is CASSPQGGLTTGELFF.

This chain uses TRBV5-8 with TRBJ1-2; D not certain. Germline CDR1 SGHTS, CDR2 YDEGEE. Trimming removed 6 bases at V and 2 bases at J, with 14 bases between. The CDR3 sequence is 14 residues long. CDR3 coding DNA: TGTGCCAGCATTTTCGGTTGGGCAAACTATGGCTACACCTTC. Residues: CASIFGWANYGYTF.

This clone is a singleton in its sample. J is TRBJ2-6 and V is TRBV5-1; D gene unclear. Germline CDR1 is SGHRS and CDR2 is YFSETQ. The germline V and J ends were trimmed by 1 base and 0 bases, with 2 bases remaining between them. CDR3 length equals 14 residues. This CDR3 is CASSLYSGANVLTF. Here the CDR3 DNA reads TGCGCCAGCAGCTTGTACTCTGGGGCCAACGTCCTGACTTTC.

The genes are TRBV6-6 and TRBJ2-2; TRBD2 matches 7 bases. V gave up 9 bases and J gave up 4 bases; unmatched junction bases: 14. The germline V gene has CDR1 MNHNY and CDR2 SVGAGI (reference sequence). The CDR3 extends over 16 amino acids. CDR3 residues: CARYSETSIGTGELFF. The CDR3, as DNA: TGTGCCAGATACTCTGAGACTAGCATTGGCACCGGGGAGCTGTTTTTT.